Given below is one T cell receptor beta chain in context. Its antigen is as yet unknown. The germline V and J ends were trimmed by 0 bases and 0 bases, with 9 bases remaining between them. Germline V gene lookup returns CDR1 SEHNR and CDR2 FQNEAQ (reference sequence). The CDR3 is made up of 16 amino acids. Generated by immunoSEQ multiplex PCR, the TCRdb table keeps only in-frame clones and is missing some. Here the sample spans about 100,000 clones, less than 95% being singletons. This sample is part of a study of siplizumab effects on memory and regulatory T cells. Study-wide points: Naive T cells looked more diverse than memory cells, and they looked like major contributors to the alloresponse. Researchers did not confirm the suppressive function of proliferating Tregs from siplizumab cultures. Unstimulated subsets captured only a minor fraction of alloreactive clones.

The TCR originated in a human donor in good health. Specimen: Tregs sorted from blood. The V gene is TRBV7-9, the J gene TRBJ1-3; D might be TRBD1 (6 bases). The CDR3 is CASSLAGTLSGNTIYF. The CDR3, as DNA: TGTGCCAGCAGCTTAGCGGGGACACTCTCTGGAAACACCATATATTTT. Full variable domain (rest looked up from reference TRBV7-9 and TRBJ1-3): DTGVSQNPRHKITKRGQNVTFRCDPISEHNRLYWYRQTLGQGPEFLTYFQNEAQLEKSRLLSDRFSAERPKGSFSTLEIQRTEQGDSAMYLCASSLAGTLSGNTIYFGEGSWLTVV.